This TCR beta chain was sequenced during a study of blood T cell repertoires in COVID-19. The CDR3 spans 13 residues. Trimming left V 5 bases short and J 8 bases short, with 15 bases between. The germline gives CDR1 SGHAT, CDR2 FQNNGV. The protocol was immunoSEQ multiplex PCR, while the TCRdb copy is restricted to in-frame clones and leaves out a portion. The data show 40,000 to 65,000 clones, about 86% seen once. The receptor comes from a man aged 65-85 years with active COVID-19. The genes are TRBV11-2 and TRBJ1-2; D is perhaps TRBD1 (6 bases). Sequences were obtained from peripheral blood. The CDR3 reads CASSPRTAGGYTF. The CDR3 region has the DNA TGTGCCAGCAGCCCCCGGACAGCCGGCGGCTACACCTTC.